These T cell receptor beta chains were read from a single sample in a study of blood T cell repertoires in COVID-19. Sequencing was performed with immunoSEQ multiplex PCR; in TCRdb, only in-frame clones are kept and a portion is missing. The data show some 220,000 clones, more than 75% seen once. Material: peripheral blood. Receptor source: a human donor in a cohort sampled during active COVID-19. Each CDR3 is given with its conserved first and last residue. Each record gives: V gene, clone size, J gene, D gene, CDR3 protein, CDR3 DNA. The D gene is left open where the match is weak. Rows may omit the clone size; those that give it use once, few, many or a size class.

v_call: TRBV4-1; clone_size: -; j_call: TRBJ2-7; d_call: TRBD2; cdr3_aa: CASSQDGTSGREQYF; cdr3_nt: TGCGCCAGCAGCCAAGATGGCACTAGCGGGAGGGAGCAGTACTTC
v_call: TRBV2; clone_size: -; j_call: TRBJ2-1; d_call: TRBD1; cdr3_aa: CAIRQGASIAGYNEQFF; cdr3_nt: TGTGCCATCAGACAGGGGGCTAGCATAGCTGGCTACAATGAGCAGTTCTTC
v_call: TRBV12-5; clone_size: -; j_call: TRBJ2-5; d_call: -; cdr3_aa: CASGLGQDWTQYF; cdr3_nt: TGTGCTAGTGGTTTGGGTCAAGACTGGACCCAGTACTTC
v_call: TRBV6-5; clone_size: -; j_call: TRBJ2-2; d_call: -; cdr3_aa: CASSYSKGVAGELFF; cdr3_nt: TGTGCCAGCAGTTACAGTAAGGGGGTGGCCGGGGAGCTGTTTTTT
v_call: TRBV6-5; clone_size: -; j_call: TRBJ2-1; d_call: -; cdr3_aa: CASSYQPPAGSYEQFF; cdr3_nt: TGTGCCAGCAGTTACCAGCCCCCGGCAGGATCGTATGAGCAGTTCTTC
v_call: TRBV6-5; clone_size: -; j_call: TRBJ1-3; d_call: -; cdr3_aa: CASSQGLSGNTIYF; cdr3_nt: TGTGCCAGCAGCCAGGGGTTATCTGGAAACACCATATATTTT
v_call: TRBV4-3; clone_size: -; j_call: TRBJ1-6; d_call: -; cdr3_aa: CASSQDRQENSPLHF; cdr3_nt: TGCGCCAGCAGCCAAGATCGACAGGAGAATTCACCCCTCCACTTT
v_call: TRBV28; clone_size: -; j_call: TRBJ1-3; d_call: -; cdr3_aa: CASSSYRFTSGNTIYF; cdr3_nt: TGTGCCAGCAGTTCCTACAGGTTCACCTCTGGAAACACCATATATTTT
v_call: TRBV9; clone_size: many; j_call: TRBJ2-5; d_call: -; cdr3_aa: CASSPWGDGETQYF; cdr3_nt: TGTGCCAGCAGCCCTTGGGGGGACGGAGAGACCCAGTACTTC
v_call: TRBV6-2/TRBV6-3; clone_size: -; j_call: TRBJ2-1; d_call: TRBD2; cdr3_aa: CASSYSTARGGVRSYNEQFF; cdr3_nt: TGTGCCAGCAGTTACTCGACTGCACGGGGGGGTGTCCGGTCCTACAATGAGCAGTTCTTC
v_call: TRBV25-1; clone_size: -; j_call: TRBJ1-2; d_call: -; cdr3_aa: CASSDRGNYGYTF; cdr3_nt: TGTGCCAGCAGTGATAGAGGGAACTATGGCTACACCTTC
v_call: TRBV29-1; clone_size: -; j_call: TRBJ2-4; d_call: TRBD1; cdr3_aa: CSVATGTELAKNIQYF; cdr3_nt: TGCAGCGTCGCCACCGGGACAGAGTTAGCCAAAAACATTCAGTACTTC
v_call: TRBV12-3/TRBV12-4; clone_size: many; j_call: TRBJ1-6; d_call: -; cdr3_aa: CASSLSGGPLHF; cdr3_nt: TGTGCCAGCAGTTTATCGGGAGGACCCCTCCACTTT
v_call: TRBV3-1/TRBV3-2; clone_size: -; j_call: TRBJ2-2; d_call: -; cdr3_aa: CASSQDYVAGELFF; cdr3_nt: TGTGCCAGCAGCCAAGATTATGTCGCCGGGGAGCTGTTTTTT
v_call: TRBV4-3; clone_size: -; j_call: TRBJ1-4; d_call: -; cdr3_aa: CASSQESQIDEKLFF; cdr3_nt: TGCGCCAGCAGCCAAGAATCACAGATAGATGAAAAACTGTTTTTT
v_call: TRBV2; clone_size: -; j_call: TRBJ2-7; d_call: TRBD2; cdr3_aa: CASSEISGREYEQYF; cdr3_nt: TGTGCCAGCAGTGAAATAAGCGGGAGAGAGTACGAGCAGTACTTC
v_call: TRBV19; clone_size: -; j_call: TRBJ2-7; d_call: TRBD1; cdr3_aa: CASSPDRERDEQYF; cdr3_nt: TGTGCCAGTAGTCCGGACAGGGAAAGGGACGAGCAGTACTTC
v_call: TRBV28; clone_size: -; j_call: TRBJ1-4; d_call: TRBD1; cdr3_aa: CASIPTGTANEKLFF; cdr3_nt: TGTGCCAGCATTCCCACCGGGACAGCTAATGAAAAACTGTTTTTT
v_call: TRBV18; clone_size: -; j_call: TRBJ1-3; d_call: -; cdr3_aa: CASSETLGVSGNTIYF; cdr3_nt: TGTGCCAGCTCCGAAACGCTAGGAGTCTCTGGAAACACCATATATTTT
v_call: TRBV2; clone_size: -; j_call: TRBJ1-5; d_call: -; cdr3_aa: CASSDSGRVGQPQHF; cdr3_nt: TGTGCCAGCAGTGATAGCGGCAGGGTAGGCCAGCCCCAGCATTTT
v_call: TRBV4-3; clone_size: -; j_call: TRBJ1-5; d_call: TRBD1; cdr3_aa: CASSQDTGQGKSNQPQHF; cdr3_nt: TGCGCCAGCAGCCAAGATACCGGACAGGGGAAGAGCAATCAGCCCCAGCATTTT
v_call: TRBV5-1; clone_size: -; j_call: TRBJ1-1; d_call: TRBD1; cdr3_aa: CASSLEPGGVTEAFF; cdr3_nt: TGCGCCAGCAGCTTGGAACCAGGGGGCGTCACTGAAGCTTTCTTT
v_call: TRBV7-3; clone_size: -; j_call: TRBJ1-5; d_call: -; cdr3_aa: CASSLGAGDQPQHF; cdr3_nt: TGTGCCAGCAGCTTAGGGGCTGGCGATCAGCCCCAGCATTTT
v_call: TRBV19; clone_size: -; j_call: TRBJ2-1; d_call: -; cdr3_aa: CASSPQIRLGTTRYNEQFF; cdr3_nt: TGTGCCAGTAGTCCCCAGATACGGCTGGGGACAACAAGGTACAATGAGCAGTTCTTC
v_call: TRBV5-1; clone_size: -; j_call: TRBJ2-5; d_call: -; cdr3_aa: CASSFGRVETQYF; cdr3_nt: TGCGCCAGCAGCTTCGGCAGGGTTGAGACCCAGTACTTC
v_call: TRBV10-3; clone_size: -; j_call: TRBJ1-5; d_call: TRBD1; cdr3_aa: CAISLGQGNQPQHF; cdr3_nt: TGTGCCATCAGCTTGGGACAGGGCAATCAGCCCCAGCATTTT
v_call: TRBV6-5; clone_size: -; j_call: TRBJ1-4; d_call: -; cdr3_aa: CASSRGEKLFF; cdr3_nt: TGTGCCAGCTCAAGGGGTGAAAAACTGTTTTTT
v_call: TRBV27; clone_size: -; j_call: TRBJ2-6; d_call: -; cdr3_aa: CASSLTDSGANVLTF; cdr3_nt: TGTGCCAGCAGTTTGACAGACTCTGGGGCCAACGTCCTGACTTTC
v_call: TRBV19; clone_size: few; j_call: TRBJ2-7; d_call: -; cdr3_aa: CASSPRRQTGEQYF; cdr3_nt: TGTGCCAGTAGCCCCCGCCGACAAACCGGCGAGCAGTACTTC
v_call: TRBV3-1/TRBV3-2; clone_size: -; j_call: TRBJ1-1; d_call: -; cdr3_aa: CASSQARNLNTEAFF; cdr3_nt: TGTGCCAGCAGCCAAGCACGAAACTTGAACACTGAAGCTTTCTTT
v_call: TRBV6-1; clone_size: -; j_call: TRBJ2-3; d_call: -; cdr3_aa: CASSDVTFAPRTDTQYF; cdr3_nt: TGTGCCAGCAGTGACGTGACATTTGCACCCCGCACAGATACGCAGTATTTT
v_call: TRBV27; clone_size: -; j_call: TRBJ1-1; d_call: -; cdr3_aa: CASGEEGNTEAFF; cdr3_nt: TGTGCCAGCGGAGAGGAGGGGAACACTGAAGCTTTCTTT